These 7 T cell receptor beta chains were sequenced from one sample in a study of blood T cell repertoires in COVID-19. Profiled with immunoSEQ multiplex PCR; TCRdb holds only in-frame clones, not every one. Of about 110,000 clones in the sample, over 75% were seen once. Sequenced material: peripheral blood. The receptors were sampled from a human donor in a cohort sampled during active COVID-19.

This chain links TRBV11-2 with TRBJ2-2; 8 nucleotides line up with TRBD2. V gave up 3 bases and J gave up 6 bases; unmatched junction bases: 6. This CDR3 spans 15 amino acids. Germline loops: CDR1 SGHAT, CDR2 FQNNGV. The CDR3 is CASSFVRGGSGELFF. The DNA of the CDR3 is TGTGCCAGCAGCTTTGTCCGCGGGGGGTCCGGGGAGCTGTTTTTT.

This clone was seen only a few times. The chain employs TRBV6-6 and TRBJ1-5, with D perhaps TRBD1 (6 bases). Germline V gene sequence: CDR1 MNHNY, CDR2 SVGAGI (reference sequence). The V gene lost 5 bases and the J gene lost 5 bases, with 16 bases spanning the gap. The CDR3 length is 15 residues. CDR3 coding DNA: TGTGCCAGCAGTCTGAACAGGGTCCGGGATCAGCCCCAGCATTTT. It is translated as CASSLNRVRDQPQHF.

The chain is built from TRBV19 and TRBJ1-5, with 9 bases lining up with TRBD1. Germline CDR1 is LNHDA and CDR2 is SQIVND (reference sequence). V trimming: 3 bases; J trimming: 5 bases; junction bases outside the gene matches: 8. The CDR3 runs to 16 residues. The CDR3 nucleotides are TGTGCCAGTAGTATTGGCCGGGACAGGGACCATCAGCCCCAGCATTTT. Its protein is CASSIGRDRDHQPQHF.

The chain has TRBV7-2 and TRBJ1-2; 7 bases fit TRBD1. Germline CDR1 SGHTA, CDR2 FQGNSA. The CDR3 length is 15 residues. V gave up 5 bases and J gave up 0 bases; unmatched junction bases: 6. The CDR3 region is CASSAGTVANYGYTF. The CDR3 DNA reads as TGTGCCAGCAGCGCCGGGACAGTGGCTAACTATGGCTACACCTTC.

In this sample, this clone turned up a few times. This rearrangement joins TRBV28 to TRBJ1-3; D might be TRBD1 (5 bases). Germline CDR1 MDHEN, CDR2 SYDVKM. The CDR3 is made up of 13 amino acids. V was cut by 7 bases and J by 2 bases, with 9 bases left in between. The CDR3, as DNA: TGTGCCAGCAAAAAAGGGGCTGGAAACACCATATATTTT. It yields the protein CASKKGAGNTIYF.

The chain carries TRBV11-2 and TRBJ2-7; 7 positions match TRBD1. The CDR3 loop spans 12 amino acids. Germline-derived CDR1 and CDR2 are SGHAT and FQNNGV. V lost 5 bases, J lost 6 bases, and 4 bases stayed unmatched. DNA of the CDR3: TGTGCCAGCAGCCCGGACAGGCTCGAGCAGTACTTC. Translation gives CASSPDRLEQYF. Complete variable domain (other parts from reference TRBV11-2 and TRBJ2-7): EAGVAQSPRYKIIEKRQSVAFWCNPISGHATLYWYQQILGQGPKLLIQFQNNGVVDDSQLPKDRFSAERLKGVDSTLKIQPAKLEDSAVYLCASSPDRLEQYFGPGTRLTVT.

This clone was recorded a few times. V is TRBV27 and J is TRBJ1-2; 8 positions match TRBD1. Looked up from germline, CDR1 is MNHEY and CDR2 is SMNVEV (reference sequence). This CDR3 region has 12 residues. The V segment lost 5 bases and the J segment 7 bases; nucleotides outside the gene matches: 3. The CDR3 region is CASSRTGGGYTF. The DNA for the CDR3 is TGTGCCAGCAGTCGCACAGGGGGTGGCTACACCTTC.